The sequence of this T cell receptor beta chain was determined in a study of cytomegalovirus exposure and HLA in healthy donors. Data came from immunoSEQ multiplex PCR; TCRdb stores just in-frame clones and leaves some out. The profile shows approximately 190,000 clones, more than 65% of them singletons. V was pared by 4 bases and J by 5 bases, with 7 bases of the junction left unmatched. The CDR3 covers 15 residues. The germline CDR1 and CDR2 sequences are KGHSH and LQKENI. This clone has only a few counts. The V call is TRBV18, the J call TRBJ1-5; 8 nucleotides align to TRBD1. Sequences were obtained from PBMCs. The TCR originated in a woman younger than 45 in good health and CMV-seropositive. CDR3 in amino acids: CASSLRGQADQPQHF. CDR3 nucleotide sequence: TGTGCCAGCTCACTCCGGGGACAGGCAGATCAGCCCCAGCATTTT.